The T cell receptor (beta chain) under discussion was sequenced for a study of blood T cell repertoires in COVID-19. The wider study: Collection of acute and convalescent COVID-19 samples took place in the United States, Italy and Spain.

One Seattle source followed patients from active infection through their disease course. The V and J ends lost 3 bases and 4 bases, in that order; junction bases with no gene match: 9. The CDR3 has 15 residues. Germline lookup yields CDR1 SGHRS and CDR2 YFSETQ. In the study's own analysis: Nucleated cell number was recorded as an estimate derived from reference gene primer amplification. Repertoires were generated with immunoSEQ multiplex PCR, while TCRdb's copy carries only in-frame clones and drops some. D and trimming come from the DNA, and the V and J calls and clone size come from that table. Among hundreds of thousands of clones, over 80% were seen once, and the ten largest hold nearly 6.5%.

This receptor was identified in a woman aged 45-65 years with COVID-19, enrolled during active disease. Source material: peripheral blood. The rearrangement links TRBV5-1 to TRBJ2-5; 7 bases are shared with TRBD1. The chain's CDR3 is CASSSRGHLSETQYF. Written as DNA, the CDR3 is TGCGCCAGCAGCTCGAGGGGGCACCTTTCAGAGACCCAGTACTTC.